This TCR beta chain derives from a study of blood T cell repertoires in COVID-19 (dated by TCRdb to about 2020). With respect to the entire study: The collaborator samples originated in the United States, Italy and Spain and spanned the acute and convalescent phases of COVID-19. The material from the prospective study consisted of cDNA or gDNA derived from T cells, B-cell-depleted T cells, or PBMCs. Subjects who had been exposed to COVID-19, were actively infected with it, or had recovered from it provided the deeply sampled blood TCRbeta repertoires that made up the dataset. A freely available public database, intended as a resource for researchers studying the immune response to SARS-CoV-2, is where the repertoires were released. The samples were drawn from the first 160 participants of the ongoing ImmuneRACE study and from some 1,300 subjects provided by 6 global collaborators. The sample metadata nearly always contained a de-identified subject ID, COVID-19 status, age in years and sex. Where HLA class I and class II types were available, the types were taken from metadata supplied by the sample provider, not from assay-based typing. Study-wide conclusions, independent of this receptor: The quantity of clinical and demographic metadata differed by source and by participant and was supplied without curation.

TCRbeta CDR3 regions were amplified from genomic DNA using the immunoSEQ Assay, a bias-controlled multiplex PCR. As for the authors' bioinformatics: The number of nucleated cells in each sample was estimated by amplification of reference gene primers within the assay. To quantify the absolute abundance of each unique TCRbeta CDR3 rearrangement, sequence reads were collapsed and filtered. For each sample, productive Simpson clonality was calculated as the square root of Simpson's diversity index across productive rearrangements. TCRdb retrieved this table from immuneACCESS and kept in-frame rearrangements only. Not all clones are present; in checked studies, unresolved V genes account for under half, and no reason is known for the remainder. The V and J calls and clone size come from that table; D and trimming were worked out from the DNA. For this sample there are under 200,000 clones; approximately 86% appear just once. Less than 20% of the sample goes to the ten largest clones.

With respect to this clone: What antigen it recognizes has not been identified. Qualities for individual bases were not recorded, and no much larger clone is one base off.

Participants in the prospective study were enrolled through a virtual design, were aged about 18 to 90 years, and lived in roughly 25 United States geographic areas. To assign participants to cohorts, the prospective study relied on clinical history that participants themselves reported in a screening survey and a study questionnaire. Recovered participants in ImmuneRACE Cohort 3 were defined by two consecutive negative NP/OP PCR tests, clearance by a healthcare professional, or resolution of symptoms. In the prospective study, mobile phlebotomists collected whole blood, serum and a nasopharyngeal or oropharyngeal swab from each participant. Participants in the prospective study had the option to provide additional blood draws and questionnaires over a roughly two-month period. Before DNA extraction, blood samples from the prospective study were shipped at room temperature or frozen. The sequence was obtained from a man aged 60 to 69 who had recovered from COVID-19. The sample consisted of PBMCs or T cells enriched from blood (not recorded which).

The CDR3: CATSSLGLAGYAGELFF. In nucleotide form, the sequence is TGTGCCACCAGCAGCCTCGGGCTAGCGGGATACGCCGGGGAGCTGTTTTTT. The chain employs TRBV15 and TRBJ2-2; 9 nucleotides in the junction match TRBD2. The CDR3 runs 17 residues from the cysteine to the phenylalanine. Just CDR3 DNA is preserved here, 51 bases in frame from base 1. The germline V gene (reference sequence) supplies CDR1 LNHNV and CDR2 YYDKDF. Trimming takes 3 bases off V and 6 bases off J; junction bases not matched to a gene: 11.